This TCR beta chain was recovered during a study of blood T cells in healthy people across ages. V lost 3 bases, J lost 8 bases, and 13 bases lay in between. This CDR3 is 13 amino acids long. Germline V gene sequence: CDR1 SEHNR, CDR2 FQNEAQ (reference sequence). A J-beta primer mix and a sample-barcoded 5' primer were used in a second PCR of roughly 6 to 11 cycles. TCRdb called the 5' RACE reads again in MiXCR, with one record for every CDR3 protein. The data contain 1.8 million or so distinct CDR3 sequences, 35% to 50% of them singletons. The chain combines TRBV7-9 with TRBJ1-2; no reliable D call. The TCR was taken from a human donor in good health. Sequencing was performed on blood. CDR3 sequence: CASSFNPTDGYTF. CDR3 nucleotide sequence: TGTGCCAGCAGCTTCAATCCCACCGACGGCTACACCTTC.